Below, 23 T cell receptor beta chains from the same sample are listed, as sequenced in a study of OX40 agonist ivuxolimab in advanced cancers. Sequenced by immunoSEQ multiplex PCR; TCRdb stores in-frame clones only, minus some. This table holds 65,000 to 80,000 clones, about 93% found once. Sequenced here: CD4+ or CD8+ T cells sorted from blood, sampled in a trial of the OX40 agonist ivuxolimab. The receptors stem from an adult with an advanced solid tumor such as melanoma, head and neck, liver or kidney cancer.

The CDR3 protein is CASSLGTGTDTQYF. The CDR3 region has the DNA TGTGCCAGCAGCTTAGGGACAGGGACAGATACGCAGTATTTT. The V gene is TRBV9, the J gene TRBJ2-3; 9 nucleotides agree with TRBD1. V dropped 4 bases and J dropped 3; count of bases not matched to a gene: 3. The V gene's germline CDR1 is SGDLS and CDR2 YYNGEE. CDR3 length: 14 residues.

This chain uses TRBV4-2 with TRBJ2-2; 9 bases match TRBD2. The CDR3 extends over 15 amino acids. Germline values: CDR1 LGHNA, CDR2 YNFKEQ. The J segment lost 7 bases and the V segment lost 6 bases, leaving 9 bases of the junction unmatched. The DNA of the CDR3 is TGTGCCAGCAGACCGGGACTAGCCTCCGGCGGGGAGCTGTTTTTT. This codes for CASRPGLASGGELFF.

The rearrangement uses TRBV4-1 and TRBJ1-4; D unresolved. The ends were cut back, 3 bases at V and 10 bases at J, with 9 bases in the middle. This CDR3 spans 12 amino acids. Germline-derived CDR1 and CDR2 are MGHRA and YSYEKL. The CDR3 loop is CASSHQAAKLFF. In nucleotides, the CDR3 is TGCGCCAGCAGCCACCAGGCGGCAAAACTGTTTTTT.

This chain uses TRBV29-1 with TRBJ1-1; D remains ambiguous. V lost 3 bases and J 1 base, leaving 15 bases between the germline ends. This CDR3 has 15 amino acids. From germline, CDR1 is SQVTM and CDR2 ANQGSEA. The CDR3 sequence is CSVDEGWAENTEAFF. The CDR3, as DNA: TGCAGCGTTGATGAGGGTTGGGCAGAGAACACTGAAGCTTTCTTT.

The chain is built from TRBV18 and TRBJ1-1; 7 positions agree with TRBD1. The junction had 7 bases not matched to a gene; V was cut back by 2 bases and J by 1 base. This CDR3 contains 16 residues. CDR1 is KGHSH and CDR2 is LQKENI in the germline V gene. In DNA form, the CDR3 reads TGTGCCAGCTCACCAATACTGACAGGGACGAACACTGAAGCTTTCTTT. It codes for CASSPILTGTNTEAFF. Full variable domain (missing parts from reference TRBV18 and TRBJ1-1): NAGVMQNPRHLVRRRGQEARLRCSPMKGHSHVYWYRQLPEEGLKFMVYLQKENIIDESGMPKERFSAEFPKEGPSILRIQQVVRGDSAAYFCASSPILTGTNTEAFFGQGTRLTVV.

The gene calls are TRBV15 and TRBJ2-7; 8 bases are a match to TRBD2. CDR1 and CDR2 from the germline V gene are LNHNV and YYDKDF (reference sequence). CDR3 length: 14 residues. The J segment lost 5 bases and the V segment lost 5 bases, leaving 8 bases of the junction unmatched. CDR3 sequence reads: CATSGTGLGHEQYF. As DNA, the CDR3 is TGTGCCACCAGCGGAACGGGACTAGGGCACGAGCAGTACTTC.

CDR3 DNA: TGCAGTGCGCTCATAGGCCCCTCGTCGTTCTTC. As protein: CSALIGPSSFF. The V and J genes are TRBV20-1 and TRBJ2-1, with D unclear. In germline, CDR1 is DFQATT, CDR2 SNEGSKA (reference sequence). This CDR3 comprises 11 residues. V gave up 6 bases and J gave up 15 bases, with 18 bases separating them.

This chain links TRBV6-1 with TRBJ2-7; D is ambiguous. Germline V gene lookup returns CDR1 MNHNS and CDR2 SASEGT. Trimming left V 10 bases short and J 3 bases short, with 10 bases between. This CDR3 has 11 amino acids. CDR3 DNA sequence: TGTGCCACTTACCACAGCTACGAGCAGTACTTC. It encodes CATYHSYEQYF.

The rearrangement joins TRBV5-6 to TRBJ2-7, with 11 bases aligning to TRBD1. The CDR3 sequence is 14 residues long. V was pared by 4 bases and J by 6 bases, with 6 bases of the junction left unmatched. Germline loops: CDR1 SGHDT, CDR2 YYEEEE. CDR3 protein: CASSTGQGGSEQYF. CDR3 DNA: TGTGCCAGCAGCACGGGACAGGGGGGTTCCGAGCAGTACTTC. The variable domain in full, completed from reference TRBV5-6 and TRBJ2-7, reads DAGVTQSPTHLIKTRGQQVTLRCSPKSGHDTVSWYQQALGQGPQFIFQYYEEEERQRGNFPDRFSGHQFPNYSSELNVNALLLGDSALYLCASSTGQGGSEQYFGPGTRLTVT.

This chain connects TRBV29-1 to TRBJ1-1, with TRBD1 matching over 9 bases. CDR3 size: 12 residues. J gave up 5 bases and V 6 bases, and 4 bases lay outside the gene matches. In germline, CDR1 is SQVTM, CDR2 ANQGSEA. This CDR3 reads CSVADRGTEAFF. The CDR3 nucleotides are TGCAGCGTGGCGGACAGGGGAACTGAAGCTTTCTTT.

The J gene is TRBJ1-1, the V gene TRBV30; unclear D gene. This CDR3 spans 17 amino acids. Germline V gene sequence: CDR1 GTSNPN, CDR2 SVGIG (reference sequence). The ends were cut back, 2 bases at V and 0 bases at J, with 19 bases in the middle. CDR3 sequence (DNA): TGTGCCTGGAGTCCACCTAGCAACCGATATGTGAACACTGAAGCTTTCTTT. This translates into CAWSPPSNRYVNTEAFF.

The chain links TRBV4-1 to TRBJ2-1; D unresolved. V dropped 0 bases and J dropped 9 bases, with 6 bases sitting between them. The CDR3 has 12 amino acids. Germline V gives CDR1 MGHRA, CDR2 YSYEKL. CDR3 nucleotide sequence: TGCGCCAGCAGCCAAGATATGATTGAGCAGTTCTTC. It specifies CASSQDMIEQFF.

The V gene is TRBV4-1, the J gene TRBJ2-3; D is perhaps TRBD2 (5 bases). The CDR3 sequence is 16 residues long. V shed 0 bases and J shed 6 bases, with 16 bases lying between them. The germline gives CDR1 MGHRA, CDR2 YSYEKL. This chain's CDR3 is CASSQDSDYSSDTQYF. As DNA, the CDR3 is TGCGCCAGCAGCCAAGATAGTGACTACTCATCGGATACGCAGTATTTT.

This clone appeared once. V usage is TRBV4-1 and J usage is TRBJ2-7; D might be TRBD1 (6 bases). The CDR3 length is 19 residues. Trimming cost V 2 bases and J 3 bases, with 26 bases left between them. CDR1 and CDR2 (germline): MGHRA, YSYEKL. CDR3 loop: CASSQKVLPPETGNYEQYF. The CDR3 coding sequence is TGCGCCAGCAGCCAAAAAGTCCTCCCCCCCGAGACAGGAAACTACGAGCAGTACTTC.

The V gene is TRBV19, the J gene TRBJ2-7, with D possibly matching TRBD1 (6 bases). The CDR3 is made up of 14 amino acids. The germline gives CDR1 LNHDA, CDR2 SQIVND (reference sequence). The V gene lost 6 bases and the J gene lost 5 bases, with 17 bases spanning the gap. The CDR3 DNA reads TGTGCCAGTAGCTTCCGAGGGGGTACCCACGAGCAGTACTTC. This sequence encodes CASSFRGGTHEQYF.

The V gene is TRBV4-3, the J gene TRBJ2-7, with D possibly TRBD2 on 6 matching bases. Between the trimmed V and J ends, which lost 4 bases and 1 base, there was a span of 14 bases. Germline V gene data show CDR1 as LGHNA and CDR2 as YSLEER. The CDR3 contains 15 residues. CDR3 protein: CASSRGDQASYEQYF. CDR3 in DNA: TGCGCCAGCAGCCGCGGGGATCAAGCATCCTACGAGCAGTACTTC.

The chain uses TRBV5-8 and TRBJ1-2; 7 bases fit TRBD1. The V gene's germline CDR1 is SGHTS and CDR2 YDEGEE. V lost 1 base to trimming and J lost 7 bases; unmatched junction nucleotides: 10. This CDR3 is 15 amino acids long. CDR3 DNA sequence: TGTGCCAGCAGCTTGAGGGACAGCCGGTTTGCTGGCTACACCTTC. Its protein is CASSLRDSRFAGYTF.

The J gene is TRBJ2-7, the V gene TRBV5-8; 7 nucleotides align to TRBD1. The length of the CDR3 is 13 residues. V dropped 6 bases and J dropped 2; count of bases not matched to a gene: 5. Germline CDR1 reads SGHTS; CDR2 reads YDEGEE. The CDR3 sequence is CASNAGGAYEQYF. CDR3 sequence (DNA): TGTGCCAGCAACGCAGGGGGTGCCTACGAGCAGTACTTC.

The chain employs TRBV14 and TRBJ1-1, with D maybe TRBD1 (6 bases). The ends were cut back, 0 bases at V and 1 base at J, with 15 bases in the middle. The germline gives CDR1 SGHDN, CDR2 FVKESK. This CDR3 has 17 residues. The DNA of the CDR3 is TGTGCCAGCAGCCAAGATCATATGGGGGCCCCGAACACTGAAGCTTTCTTT. It specifies CASSQDHMGAPNTEAFF.

V and J are TRBV7-3 and TRBJ2-2, with 12 nucleotides matching TRBD1. V lost 5 bases and J lost 7; bases outside the gene matches: 5. The CDR3 covers 15 residues. Germline-derived CDR1 and CDR2 are SGHTA and FQGTGA. In DNA form, the CDR3 reads TGTGCCAGCAGCCCGGGACAGGGGGCGGTCGGGGAGCTGTTTTTT. This translates into CASSPGQGAVGELFF. The full variable domain, in which reference TRBV7-3 and TRBJ2-2 provide the parts outside the CDR3, is GAGVSQTPSNKVTEKGKYVELRCDPISGHTALYWYRQSLGQGPEFLIYFQGTGAADDSGLPNDRFFAVRPEGSVSTLKIQRTERGDSAVYLCASSPGQGAVGELFFGEGSRLTVL.

The V gene is TRBV4-1, the J gene TRBJ1-2; no clear D gene. The CDR3 extends over 15 amino acids. From germline, CDR1 is MGHRA and CDR2 YSYEKL. V shed 4 bases and J shed 3 bases, with 15 bases lying between them. The CDR3 DNA is TGCGCCAGCAGCCTGACCTCGGGGTCCGACTATGGCTACACCTTC. Protein: CASSLTSGSDYGYTF.

This chain uses TRBV6-5 with TRBJ1-2; the D is unclear. The germline V gene encodes CDR1 MNHEY and CDR2 SVGAGI. This CDR3 has 10 residues. The V and J ends lost 8 bases and 4 bases respectively, with 5 bases between them. The CDR3 reads CASSGYGYTF. The CDR3 region has the DNA TGTGCCAGCTCTGGCTATGGCTACACCTTC.

The chain is built from TRBV4-2 and TRBJ2-7; D remains unclear. The CDR3 has 15 residues. CDR1 is LGHNA and CDR2 is YNFKEQ in the germline V gene. Trimming stripped 0 bases from V and 1 base from J, with 10 bases between. The CDR3 nucleotides read TGTGCCAGCAGCCAAGATCCCGGACCTTCCTACGAGCAGTACTTC. Encoded protein: CASSQDPGPSYEQYF.